This T cell receptor (beta chain) comes out of a study of Graves' ophthalmopathy and Graves' hyperthyroidism. On the study more broadly: Prior to any treatment, peripheral blood was collected at the time of initial diagnosis. General study points: Most expanded clonotypes from thyroid (those above 0.001 frequency) were also found in blood.

This clonotype was seen many times. Its antigen is currently unknown. The authors amplified TCR beta CDR3 regions, and they did so from RNA transcripts for repertoire sequencing. Second-round multiplex PCR followed a first-round RT-PCR using HTBI primers. MiXCR, run by TCRdb on the multiplex PCR reads, gives a single entry per CDR3 protein. This sample has 300,000 or so distinct CDR3 sequences, with 17% found just once. The study excluded patients with other autoimmune diseases, uncontrolled infections, pregnancy or lactation. This TCR derives from an adult man with Graves' ophthalmopathy. The sample comprised peripheral blood.

The CDR3 loop is CSASEKAGVSGELFF. The CDR3 DNA reads as TGCAGTGCTAGTGAGAAAGCGGGGGTATCCGGGGAGCTGTTTTTT. The gene calls are TRBV20-1 and TRBJ2-2; 8 bases map to TRBD2. V dropped 3 bases and J dropped 6; count of bases not matched to a gene: 9. There are 15 residues in the CDR3. Looked up from germline, CDR1 is DFQATT and CDR2 is SNEGSKA (reference sequence).